This is a list of T cell receptor beta chains from one sample in a study of blood T cell repertoires in COVID-19. Libraries were prepared by immunoSEQ multiplex PCR; TCRdb keeps only in-frame clonotypes and omits some of them. The table includes some 220,000 clones, roughly 85% detected once. Sample: peripheral blood. The receptors were gathered from a man aged 45-60 years with COVID-19, enrolled during active disease. The CDR3 runs from the conserved cysteine through the conserved F or W. D genes are given only for firm matches. Size is stated for part of the rows, as once, few or many counts, or as a class when the clone is expanded.

v_gene: TRBV28; d_gene: .; j_gene: TRBJ1-1; len: 17; abundance: .; CDR3nt: TGTGCCAGCAGGAAAAGCCGGGCAGGGGTCATGAACACTGAAGCTTTCTTT; CDR3aa: CASRKSRAGVMNTEAFF
v_gene: TRBV9; d_gene: .; j_gene: TRBJ1-2; len: 16; abundance: .; CDR3nt: TGTGCCAGCAGCGTAGGCGGGCCCCGGGGGGCTTATGGCTACACCTTC; CDR3aa: CASSVGGPRGAYGYTF
v_gene: TRBV9; d_gene: TRBD1; j_gene: TRBJ2-1; len: 15; abundance: once; CDR3nt: TGTGCCAGCAGCGTAGTACAGGGGGCTGGCAATGAGCAGTTCTTC; CDR3aa: CASSVVQGAGNEQFF
v_gene: TRBV7-9; d_gene: .; j_gene: TRBJ1-6; len: 15; abundance: .; CDR3nt: TGTGCCAGCAGGTTCGGTGGAGAATCTAATTCACCCCTCCACTTT; CDR3aa: CASRFGGESNSPLHF
v_gene: TRBV19; d_gene: TRBD1; j_gene: TRBJ2-5; len: 15; abundance: .; CDR3nt: TGTGCCAGTAGTATAGATGGGGACAGTCAAGAGACCCAGTACTTC; CDR3aa: CASSIDGDSQETQYF
v_gene: TRBV4-1; d_gene: TRBD1; j_gene: TRBJ2-7; len: 16; abundance: .; CDR3nt: TGCGCCAGCAGCCAAGATTCCCGGACAGGTTCTGGCGAGCAGTACTTC; CDR3aa: CASSQDSRTGSGEQYF
v_gene: TRBV3-1/TRBV3-2; d_gene: .; j_gene: TRBJ1-1; len: 14; abundance: .; CDR3nt: TGTGCCAGCAGCCTCAGGGGCGCGAACACTGAAGCTTTCTTT; CDR3aa: CASSLRGANTEAFF
v_gene: TRBV5-4; d_gene: .; j_gene: TRBJ2-1; len: 15; abundance: .; CDR3nt: TGTGCCAGCAGCTTGGACGGGGGTCAGCCCAATGAGCAGTTCTTC; CDR3aa: CASSLDGGQPNEQFF
v_gene: TRBV5-4; d_gene: TRBD1; j_gene: TRBJ2-3; len: 15; abundance: .; CDR3nt: TGTGCCAGCAGCGAGGGACAGGGTTTGGGAGATACGCAGTATTTT; CDR3aa: CASSEGQGLGDTQYF
v_gene: TRBV10-3; d_gene: .; j_gene: TRBJ2-3; len: 14; abundance: .; CDR3nt: TGTGCCGTCGAGGGGGGGGCTGGCACAGATACGCAGTATTTT; CDR3aa: CAVEGGAGTDTQYF
v_gene: TRBV3-1/TRBV3-2; d_gene: .; j_gene: TRBJ2-5; len: 15; abundance: .; CDR3nt: TGTGCCAGCAGCCAAGATAGGGGGAACCAAGAGACCCAGTACTTC; CDR3aa: CASSQDRGNQETQYF
v_gene: TRBV12-3/TRBV12-4; d_gene: .; j_gene: TRBJ1-2; len: 13; abundance: .; CDR3nt: TGTGCCAGCAGTTCCGGGATAAACTATGGCTACACCTTC; CDR3aa: CASSSGINYGYTF
v_gene: TRBV25-1; d_gene: .; j_gene: TRBJ1-2; len: 14; abundance: .; CDR3nt: TGTGCCAGCAGTGTGTGGCAGGGTCGGTATGGCTACACCTTC; CDR3aa: CASSVWQGRYGYTF
v_gene: TRBV2; d_gene: TRBD1; j_gene: TRBJ2-7; len: 12; abundance: .; CDR3nt: TGTGCCAGCAGGACAGGGGGTTGGGAGCAGTACTTC; CDR3aa: CASRTGGWEQYF
v_gene: TRBV5-1; d_gene: TRBD1; j_gene: TRBJ1-6; len: 14; abundance: .; CDR3nt: TGCGCCAGCAGCTGGAACAGGGGTAATTCACCCCTCCACTTT; CDR3aa: CASSWNRGNSPLHF
v_gene: TRBV9; d_gene: TRBD1; j_gene: TRBJ1-1; len: 12; abundance: .; CDR3nt: TGTGCCAGCAGCGGGGACAGACTAGAAGCTTTCTTT; CDR3aa: CASSGDRLEAFF
v_gene: TRBV4-1; d_gene: TRBD2; j_gene: TRBJ2-3; len: 18; abundance: .; CDR3nt: TGCGCCAGCAGCCAAGGGGTGACTAGCGGGGTTTCCACAGATACGCAGTATTTT; CDR3aa: CASSQGVTSGVSTDTQYF
v_gene: TRBV28; d_gene: TRBD1; j_gene: TRBJ1-3; len: 15; abundance: .; CDR3nt: TGTGCCAGCAGTTCCGGACAGGTCTCTGGAAACACCATATATTTT; CDR3aa: CASSSGQVSGNTIYF
v_gene: TRBV5-1; d_gene: TRBD2; j_gene: TRBJ2-1; len: 16; abundance: .; CDR3nt: TGCGCCAGCAGCTTGGACGGACTAGCGGGGGCACCTGAGCAGTTCTTC; CDR3aa: CASSLDGLAGAPEQFF
v_gene: TRBV5-1; d_gene: .; j_gene: TRBJ2-1; len: 15; abundance: .; CDR3nt: TGCGCCAGCAGCACCGGCGGGGTCCGATACAATGAGCAGTTCTTC; CDR3aa: CASSTGGVRYNEQFF
v_gene: TRBV30; d_gene: .; j_gene: TRBJ2-1; len: 14; abundance: .; CDR3nt: TGTGCCTGGAGTGTCGTGAGAAGAGGGGGTGAGCAGTTCTTC; CDR3aa: CAWSVVRRGGEQFF
v_gene: TRBV4-3; d_gene: TRBD2; j_gene: TRBJ2-3; len: 21; abundance: .; CDR3nt: TGCGCCAGCAGCCAATCAGCGGGGGGGACTAGAAACGTAGGTGGCACAGATACGCAGTATTTT; CDR3aa: CASSQSAGGTRNVGGTDTQYF
v_gene: TRBV19; d_gene: TRBD1; j_gene: TRBJ1-6; len: 14; abundance: once; CDR3nt: TGTGCCAGTAAACCGACAGGGGATAATTCACCCCTCCACTTT; CDR3aa: CASKPTGDNSPLHF
v_gene: TRBV4-1; d_gene: .; j_gene: TRBJ2-7; len: 15; abundance: .; CDR3nt: TGCGCCAGCAGCCAAGCCCGACAGGTATCCTACGAGCAGTACTTC; CDR3aa: CASSQARQVSYEQYF
v_gene: TRBV7-8; d_gene: TRBD2; j_gene: TRBJ2-5; len: 16; abundance: .; CDR3nt: TGTGCCAGCAGCTGGAGGGCGGGGGGCCCCCTGGAGACCCAGTACTTC; CDR3aa: CASSWRAGGPLETQYF
v_gene: TRBV10-2; d_gene: .; j_gene: TRBJ1-6; len: 13; abundance: .; CDR3nt: TGCGCCAGCAGGAGGGTTGGTGGTTCACCCCTCCACTTT; CDR3aa: CASRRVGGSPLHF
v_gene: TRBV11-3; d_gene: .; j_gene: TRBJ2-3; len: 15; abundance: .; CDR3nt: TGTGCCAGCAGCTTAGAGGGGGGAAGCACAGATACGCAGTATTTT; CDR3aa: CASSLEGGSTDTQYF
v_gene: TRBV19; d_gene: TRBD1; j_gene: TRBJ1-5; len: 14; abundance: few; CDR3nt: TGTGCCAGTAGTATAAGACAGGGAGAACAGCCCCAGCATTTT; CDR3aa: CASSIRQGEQPQHF
v_gene: TRBV5-5; d_gene: TRBD1; j_gene: TRBJ2-7; len: 16; abundance: .; CDR3nt: TGTGCCAGCAGCTTAGGTATCGGCAGGGGGCTCTACGAGCAGTACTTC; CDR3aa: CASSLGIGRGLYEQYF
v_gene: TRBV11-2; d_gene: TRBD1; j_gene: TRBJ1-1; len: 13; abundance: .; CDR3nt: TGTGCCAGCAGCTACGACAGGGACACTGAAGCTTTCTTT; CDR3aa: CASSYDRDTEAFF
v_gene: TRBV7-2; d_gene: .; j_gene: TRBJ2-1; len: 13; abundance: once; CDR3nt: TGTGCCAGCAGCTCGGCGACATACAATGAGCAGTTCTTC; CDR3aa: CASSSATYNEQFF
v_gene: TRBV4-3; d_gene: .; j_gene: TRBJ2-5; len: 14; abundance: .; CDR3nt: TGCGCCAGCAGCCAAGATGCGTGGTTGGAGACCCAGTACTTC; CDR3aa: CASSQDAWLETQYF
v_gene: TRBV18; d_gene: TRBD2; j_gene: TRBJ2-3; len: 16; abundance: .; CDR3nt: TGTGCCAGCTCACCACCGCGGGGGGGCCGTACAGATACGCAGTATTTT; CDR3aa: CASSPPRGGRTDTQYF
v_gene: TRBV9; d_gene: .; j_gene: TRBJ1-4; len: 17; abundance: once; CDR3nt: TGTGCCAGCAGCACCACCCCCGCCCGGGCAACTAATGAAAAACTGTTTTTT; CDR3aa: CASSTTPARATNEKLFF
v_gene: TRBV2; d_gene: .; j_gene: TRBJ2-7; len: 13; abundance: many; CDR3nt: TGTGCCAGCAGTGATCAGGTCAACTACGAGCAGTACTTC; CDR3aa: CASSDQVNYEQYF
v_gene: TRBV20-1; d_gene: TRBD1; j_gene: TRBJ1-1; len: 10; abundance: .; CDR3nt: TGCAGTGCTGGGACAGATGAAGCTTTCTTT; CDR3aa: CSAGTDEAFF
v_gene: TRBV3-1/TRBV3-2; d_gene: .; j_gene: TRBJ1-2; len: 11; abundance: .; CDR3nt: TGTGCCAGCAGCCAGAGCGGGGGCTACACCTTC; CDR3aa: CASSQSGGYTF
v_gene: TRBV20-1; d_gene: .; j_gene: TRBJ1-2; len: 11; abundance: .; CDR3nt: TGCAGCGCCAATCCGGGGTTTGGCTACACCTTC; CDR3aa: CSANPGFGYTF
v_gene: TRBV6-5; d_gene: .; j_gene: TRBJ1-1; len: 15; abundance: few; CDR3nt: TGTGCCAGCGGCACTATTCAGGGTATGAACACTGAAGCTTTCTTT; CDR3aa: CASGTIQGMNTEAFF
v_gene: TRBV27; d_gene: .; j_gene: TRBJ1-1; len: 13; abundance: few; CDR3nt: TGTGCCAGCAGTCCTGACAGGAGCATTGAAGCTTTCTTT; CDR3aa: CASSPDRSIEAFF
v_gene: TRBV6-4; d_gene: TRBD2; j_gene: TRBJ2-1; len: 14; abundance: .; CDR3nt: TGTGCCAGCAAACCCGGGACTAGCGGCAATGAGCAGTTCTTC; CDR3aa: CASKPGTSGNEQFF